This TCR beta chain originates from a study of blood T cells in healthy people across ages. The use of a sample-barcoded 5' primer and a J-beta primer mix characterized a second PCR of roughly 6 to 11 cycles. TCRdb ran MiXCR on the 5' RACE reads and lists one entry per CDR3 protein. The sample contains around 500,000 distinct CDR3 sequences, roughly a quarter of which appear only once. Whole-study findings and limits: Higher diversity, along with more naive CD4+ cells, distinguished long-lived donors from aged donors.

Germline CDR1 MNHEY, CDR2 SVGAGI. Germline trimming cut 0 bases from V and 6 bases from J; bases unmatched to any gene: 10. The CDR3 loop spans 17 amino acids. Concerning this clonotype: Its specificity is not known.

These data were also filed under a second study, of T cells of mothers and their children. Per that paper: Healthy Caucasian mothers, a few in number, and their six children were the donors.

This TCR was sampled from a boy aged 2 to 10 in good health. The chain combines TRBV6-5 with TRBJ1-4; 7 nucleotides align to TRBD1. Sequencing was done on a sample of blood. The CDR3 reads CASSYSTFRGADEKLFF. As DNA, the CDR3 is TGTGCCAGCAGTTACTCGACTTTCAGGGGGGCGGATGAAAAACTGTTTTTT.